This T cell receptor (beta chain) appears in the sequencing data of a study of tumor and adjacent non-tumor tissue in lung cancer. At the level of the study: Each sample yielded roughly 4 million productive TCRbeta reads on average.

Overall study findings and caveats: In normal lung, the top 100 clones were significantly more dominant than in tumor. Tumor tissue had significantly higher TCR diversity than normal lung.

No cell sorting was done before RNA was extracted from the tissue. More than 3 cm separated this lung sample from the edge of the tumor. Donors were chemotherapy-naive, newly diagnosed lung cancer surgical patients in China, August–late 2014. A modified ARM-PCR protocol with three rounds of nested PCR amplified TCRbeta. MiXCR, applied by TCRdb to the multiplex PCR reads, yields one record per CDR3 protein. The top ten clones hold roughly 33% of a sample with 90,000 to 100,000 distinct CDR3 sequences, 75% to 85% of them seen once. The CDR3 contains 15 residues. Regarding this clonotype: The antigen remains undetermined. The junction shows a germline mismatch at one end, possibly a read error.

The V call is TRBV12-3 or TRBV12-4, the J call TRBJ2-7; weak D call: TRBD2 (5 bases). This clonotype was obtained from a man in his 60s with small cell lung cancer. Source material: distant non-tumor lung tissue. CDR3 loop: CASSSPLRGSQEQHF. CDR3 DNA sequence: TGTGCCAGCAGTTCGCCCCTTCGCGGGTCCCAAGAGCAGCACTTC.